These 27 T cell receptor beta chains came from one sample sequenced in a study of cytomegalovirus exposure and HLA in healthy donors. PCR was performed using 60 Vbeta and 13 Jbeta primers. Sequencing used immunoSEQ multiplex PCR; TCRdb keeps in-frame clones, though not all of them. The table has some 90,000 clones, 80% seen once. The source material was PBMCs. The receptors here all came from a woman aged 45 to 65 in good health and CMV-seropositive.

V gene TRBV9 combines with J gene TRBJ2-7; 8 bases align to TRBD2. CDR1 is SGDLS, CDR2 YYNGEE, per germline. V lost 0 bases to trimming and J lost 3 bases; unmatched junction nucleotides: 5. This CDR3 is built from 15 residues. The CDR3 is CASSVGGGGSYEQYF. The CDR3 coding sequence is TGTGCCAGCAGCGTAGGAGGCGGGGGGAGCTACGAGCAGTACTTC.

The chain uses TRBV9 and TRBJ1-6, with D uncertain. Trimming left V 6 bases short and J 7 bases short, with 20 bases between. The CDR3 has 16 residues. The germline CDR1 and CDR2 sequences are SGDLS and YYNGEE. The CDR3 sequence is CASTPGSVQANSPLHF. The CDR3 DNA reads TGTGCCAGCACCCCGGGGTCGGTCCAGGCGAATTCACCCCTCCACTTT.

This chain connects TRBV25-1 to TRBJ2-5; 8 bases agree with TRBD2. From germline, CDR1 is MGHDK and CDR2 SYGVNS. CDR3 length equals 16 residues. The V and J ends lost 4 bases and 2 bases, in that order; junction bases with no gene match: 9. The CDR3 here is CASSASRLARQETQYF. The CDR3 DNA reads TGTGCCAGCAGTGCATCCCGACTAGCGCGACAAGAGACCCAGTACTTC.

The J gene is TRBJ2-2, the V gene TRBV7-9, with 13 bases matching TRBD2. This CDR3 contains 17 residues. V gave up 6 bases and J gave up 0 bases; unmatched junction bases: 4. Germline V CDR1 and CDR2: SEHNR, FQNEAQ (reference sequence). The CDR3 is CASRGTSGTANTGELFF. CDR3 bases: TGTGCCAGCAGGGGGACTAGCGGGACTGCGAACACCGGGGAGCTGTTTTTT.

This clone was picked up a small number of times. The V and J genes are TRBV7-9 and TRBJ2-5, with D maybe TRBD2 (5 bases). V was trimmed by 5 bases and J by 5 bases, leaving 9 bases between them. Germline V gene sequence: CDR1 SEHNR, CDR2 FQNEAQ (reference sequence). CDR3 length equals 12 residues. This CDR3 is CASSLPGETQYF. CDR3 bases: TGTGCCAGCAGCCTGCCGGGGGAGACCCAGTACTTC.

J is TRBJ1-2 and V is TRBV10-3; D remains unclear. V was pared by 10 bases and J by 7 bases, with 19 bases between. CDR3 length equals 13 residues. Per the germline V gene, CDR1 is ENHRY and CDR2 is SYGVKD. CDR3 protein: CASTNLVAGGYTF. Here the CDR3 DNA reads TGTGCCAGCACTAATCTGGTTGCGGGTGGCTACACCTTC.

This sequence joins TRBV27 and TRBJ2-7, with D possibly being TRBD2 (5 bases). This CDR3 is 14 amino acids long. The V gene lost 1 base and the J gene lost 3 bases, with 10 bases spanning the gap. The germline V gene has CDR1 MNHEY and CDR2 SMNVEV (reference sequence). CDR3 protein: CASSLLAGGYEQYF. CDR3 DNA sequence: TGTGCCAGCAGTTTATTGGCAGGAGGCTACGAGCAGTACTTC.

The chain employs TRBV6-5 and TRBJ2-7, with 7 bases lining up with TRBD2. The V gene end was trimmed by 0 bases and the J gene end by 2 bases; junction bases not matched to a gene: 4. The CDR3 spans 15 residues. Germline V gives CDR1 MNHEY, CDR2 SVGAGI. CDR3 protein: CASSYSLAGPYEQYV. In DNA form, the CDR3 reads TGTGCCAGCAGTTACTCGTTAGCGGGCCCCTACGAGCAGTACGTC.

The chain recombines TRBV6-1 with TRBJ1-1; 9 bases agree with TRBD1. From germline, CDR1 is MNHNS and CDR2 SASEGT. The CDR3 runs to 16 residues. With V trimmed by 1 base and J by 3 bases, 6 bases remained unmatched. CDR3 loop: CASSEEAGQGHTEAFF. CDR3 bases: TGTGCCAGCAGTGAAGAGGCGGGACAGGGTCACACTGAAGCTTTCTTT.

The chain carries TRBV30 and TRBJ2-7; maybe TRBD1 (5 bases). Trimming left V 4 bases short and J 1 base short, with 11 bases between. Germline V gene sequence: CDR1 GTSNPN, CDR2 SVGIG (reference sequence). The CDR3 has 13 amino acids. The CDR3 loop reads CAWTQGRSYEQYF. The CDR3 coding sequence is TGTGCCTGGACTCAGGGAAGGTCCTACGAGCAGTACTTC.

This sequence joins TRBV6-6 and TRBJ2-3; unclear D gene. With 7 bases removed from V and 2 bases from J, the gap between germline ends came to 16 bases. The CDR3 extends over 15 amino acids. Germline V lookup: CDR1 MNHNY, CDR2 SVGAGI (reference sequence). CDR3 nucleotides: TGTGCCAGCAATGGTCGCGAAGCCACCACAGATACGCAGTATTTT. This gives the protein CASNGREATTDTQYF.

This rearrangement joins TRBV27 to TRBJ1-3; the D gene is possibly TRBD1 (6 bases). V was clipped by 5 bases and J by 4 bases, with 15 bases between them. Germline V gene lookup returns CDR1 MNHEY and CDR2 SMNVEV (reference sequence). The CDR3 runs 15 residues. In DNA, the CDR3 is TGTGCCAGCAGTCTCAGGGGAAGATTCGGAAACACCATATATTTT. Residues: CASSLRGRFGNTIYF.

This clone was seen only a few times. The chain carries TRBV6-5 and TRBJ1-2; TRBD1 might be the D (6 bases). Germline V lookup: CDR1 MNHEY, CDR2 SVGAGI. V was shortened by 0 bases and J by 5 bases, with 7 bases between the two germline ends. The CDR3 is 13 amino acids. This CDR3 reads CASSYSGAYGYTF. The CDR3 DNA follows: TGTGCCAGCAGTTACTCGGGGGCGTATGGCTACACCTTC.

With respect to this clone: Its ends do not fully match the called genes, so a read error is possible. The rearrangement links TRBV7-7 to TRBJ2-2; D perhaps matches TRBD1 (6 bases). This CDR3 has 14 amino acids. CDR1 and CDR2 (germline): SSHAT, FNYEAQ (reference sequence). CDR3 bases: TGTGCTAGCAGCCCGACTGGGACAACCGGGGAGCTGCTTTTT. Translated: CASSPTGTTGELLF.

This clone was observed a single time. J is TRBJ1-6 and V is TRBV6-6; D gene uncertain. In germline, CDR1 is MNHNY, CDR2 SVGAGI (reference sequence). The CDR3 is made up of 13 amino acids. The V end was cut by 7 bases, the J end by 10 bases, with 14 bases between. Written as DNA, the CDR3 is TGTGCCAGCACGAGGGAGAGAGGCTCACCCCTCCACTTT. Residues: CASTRERGSPLHF.

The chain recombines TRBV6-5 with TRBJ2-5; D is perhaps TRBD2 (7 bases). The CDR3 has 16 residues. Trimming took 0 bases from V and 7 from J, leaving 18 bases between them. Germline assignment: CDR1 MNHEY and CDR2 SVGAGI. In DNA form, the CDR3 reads TGTGCCAGCAGTTACTCTGGAGGGGGGGCGGGTGGGACCCAGTACTTC. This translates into CASSYSGGGAGGTQYF.

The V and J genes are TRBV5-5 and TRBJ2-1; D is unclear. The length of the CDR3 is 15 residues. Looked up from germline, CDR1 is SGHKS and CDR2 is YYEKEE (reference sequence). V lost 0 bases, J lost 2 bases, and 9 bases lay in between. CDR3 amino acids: CASSLEWSPYNEQFF. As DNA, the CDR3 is TGTGCCAGCAGCTTGGAGTGGAGCCCCTACAATGAGCAGTTCTTC.

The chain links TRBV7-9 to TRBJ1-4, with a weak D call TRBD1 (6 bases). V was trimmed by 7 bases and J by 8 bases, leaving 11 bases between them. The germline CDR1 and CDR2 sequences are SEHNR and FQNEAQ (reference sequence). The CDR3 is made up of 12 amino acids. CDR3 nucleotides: TGTGCCAGCACCCTAACAGGGGAAAAACTGTTTTTT. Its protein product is CASTLTGEKLFF.

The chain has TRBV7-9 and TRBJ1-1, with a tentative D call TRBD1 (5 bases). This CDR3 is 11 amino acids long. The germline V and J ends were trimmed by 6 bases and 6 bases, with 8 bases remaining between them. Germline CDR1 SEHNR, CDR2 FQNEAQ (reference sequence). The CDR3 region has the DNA TGTGCCAGCAGTAACAGGCCTGAAGCTTTCTTT. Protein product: CASSNRPEAFF.

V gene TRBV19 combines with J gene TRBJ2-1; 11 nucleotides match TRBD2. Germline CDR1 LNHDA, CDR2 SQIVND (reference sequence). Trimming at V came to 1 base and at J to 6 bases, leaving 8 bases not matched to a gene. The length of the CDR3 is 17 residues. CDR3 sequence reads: CASSIARLAGGSNEQFF. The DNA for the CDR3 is TGTGCCAGTAGTATAGCGCGGCTAGCGGGAGGTTCCAATGAGCAGTTCTTC.

DNA of the CDR3: TGTGCCAGCAGTGAAGGAGAGGGGAGGCTAGAAAAACTGTTTTTT. Its translation: CASSEGEGRLEKLFF. V is TRBV6-1 and J is TRBJ1-4; D is perhaps TRBD1 (5 bases). The CDR3 loop spans 15 amino acids. Trimming took 1 base from V and 8 from J, leaving 14 bases between them. CDR1 MNHNS and CDR2 SASEGT come from the germline V gene.

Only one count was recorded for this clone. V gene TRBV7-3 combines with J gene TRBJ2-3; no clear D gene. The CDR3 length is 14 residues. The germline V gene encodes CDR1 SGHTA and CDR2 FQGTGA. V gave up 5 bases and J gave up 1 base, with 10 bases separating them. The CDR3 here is CASSRGPGTDTQYF. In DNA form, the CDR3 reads TGTGCCAGCAGCCGAGGCCCGGGCACAGATACGCAGTATTTT.

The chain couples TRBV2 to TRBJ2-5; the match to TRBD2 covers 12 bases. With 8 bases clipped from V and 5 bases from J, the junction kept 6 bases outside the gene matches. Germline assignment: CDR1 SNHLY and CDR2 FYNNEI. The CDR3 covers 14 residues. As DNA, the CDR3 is TGTGCCAGCCGTGGTCTAGCGGGAGGGGAGACCCAGTACTTC. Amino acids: CASRGLAGGETQYF. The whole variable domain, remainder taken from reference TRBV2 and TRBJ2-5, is EPEVTQTPSHQVTQMGQEVILRCVPISNHLYFYWYRQILGQKVEFLVSFYNNEISEKSEIFDDQFSVERPDGSNFTLKIRSTKLEDSAMYFCASRGLAGGETQYFGPGTRLLVL.

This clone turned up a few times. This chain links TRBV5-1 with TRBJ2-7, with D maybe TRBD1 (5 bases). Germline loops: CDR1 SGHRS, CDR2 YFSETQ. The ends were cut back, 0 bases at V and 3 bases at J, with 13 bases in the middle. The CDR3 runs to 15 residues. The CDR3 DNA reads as TGCGCCAGCAGCTTGGGCCAGGGAAAAGTCTACGAGCAGTACTTC. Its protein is CASSLGQGKVYEQYF.

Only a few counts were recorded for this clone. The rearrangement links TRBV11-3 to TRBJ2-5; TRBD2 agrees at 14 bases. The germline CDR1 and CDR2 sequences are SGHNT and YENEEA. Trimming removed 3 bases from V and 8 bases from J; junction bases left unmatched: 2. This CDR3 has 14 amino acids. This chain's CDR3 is CASSFGLAGGTQYF. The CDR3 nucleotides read TGTGCCAGCAGCTTCGGACTAGCGGGAGGTACCCAGTACTTC.

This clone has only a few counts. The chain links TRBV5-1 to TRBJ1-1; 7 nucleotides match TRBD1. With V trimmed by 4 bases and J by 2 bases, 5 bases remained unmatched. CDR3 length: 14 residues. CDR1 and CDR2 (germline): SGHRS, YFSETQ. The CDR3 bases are TGCGCCAGCAGCAAGTACAGGGGTAACACTGAAGCTTTCTTT. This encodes CASSKYRGNTEAFF.

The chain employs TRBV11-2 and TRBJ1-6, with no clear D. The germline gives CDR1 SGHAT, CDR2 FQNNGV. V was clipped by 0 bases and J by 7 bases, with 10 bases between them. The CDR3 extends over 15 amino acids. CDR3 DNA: TGTGCCAGCAGCTTAGAGCGGGGTCCCAATTCACCCCTCCACTTT. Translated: CASSLERGPNSPLHF.